The rows below give T cell receptor beta chains drawn from one sample of a study of graft-versus-host responses after intestinal transplantation. Clones were sequenced by immunoSEQ multiplex PCR, and TCRdb holds only the in-frame ones, with some missing. This sample has approximately 20,000 clones, with 86% found just once. The input for sequencing was bone marrow, taken around 120 days after transplant. All receptors derive from a human patient who received an intestinal transplant, so some T cells may come from the graft donor. Both conserved end residues are part of each CDR3. Fields, in order: clone size, J gene, D gene, V gene, CDR3 protein, CDR3 DNA. A D gene is named only where the DNA matches it firmly. The size of a clone is reported for some rows only, either as once, few or many, or as a class for expanded clones.

-,TRBJ1-1,-,TRBV19,CASSIYLGKNTEAFF,TGTGCCAGTAGTATATATTTGGGCAAGAACACTGAAGCTTTCTTT
-,TRBJ2-6,TRBD2,TRBV5-1,CASSEWAASILAGNSGANVLTF,TGCGCCAGCAGCGAATGGGCAGCCTCGATACTAGCGGGAAACTCTGGGGCCAACGTCCTGACTTTC
-,TRBJ1-2,-,TRBV30,CAWSTTGWGDYGYTF,TGTGCCTGGAGTACTACAGGGTGGGGGGACTATGGCTACACCTTC
-,TRBJ1-4,-,TRBV7-9,CASSLGQWKATNEKLFF,TGTGCCAGCAGCTTAGGACAGTGGAAGGCAACTAATGAAAAACTGTTTTTT
once,TRBJ2-3,-,TRBV5-1,CASSLAGPDTQYF,TGCGCCAGCAGCTTGGCAGGGCCAGATACGCAGTATTTT
-,TRBJ1-1,-,TRBV15,CATSRGNTEAFF,TGTGCCACCAGCAGAGGTAACACTGAAGCTTTCTTT
-,TRBJ2-1,TRBD2,TRBV19,CASRVREGQVSEQFF,TGTGCCAGTAGGGTTCGGGAGGGCCAGGTGAGTGAGCAGTTCTTC
few,TRBJ1-3,-,TRBV2,CASMYGSSGNTIYF,TGTGCCAGCATGTATGGGTCCTCGGGAAACACCATATATTTT
-,TRBJ1-1,-,TRBV12-5,CAPLGGRDAEAFF,TGTGCTCCCTTGGGAGGGAGGGACGCTGAAGCTTTCTTT
-,TRBJ2-1,TRBD2,TRBV15,CATSRGYSGRAGTGLGNEQFF,TGTGCCACCAGCAGAGGGTATAGCGGGAGGGCCGGTACGGGTCTGGGCAATGAGCAGTTCTTC
once,TRBJ2-7,TRBD2,TRBV6-1,CASSEMGGSNEQYF,TGTGCCAGCAGTGAAATGGGCGGGAGTAACGAGCAGTACTTC